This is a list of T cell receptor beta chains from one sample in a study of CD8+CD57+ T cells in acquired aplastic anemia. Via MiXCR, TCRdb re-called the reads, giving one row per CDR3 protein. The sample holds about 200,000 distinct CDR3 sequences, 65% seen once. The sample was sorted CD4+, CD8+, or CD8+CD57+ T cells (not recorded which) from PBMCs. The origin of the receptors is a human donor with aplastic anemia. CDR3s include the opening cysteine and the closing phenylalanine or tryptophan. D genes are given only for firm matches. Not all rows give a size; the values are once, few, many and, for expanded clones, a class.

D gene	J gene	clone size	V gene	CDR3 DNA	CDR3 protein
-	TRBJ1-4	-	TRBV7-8	TGTGCCAGCAGCTTAGTGGGTGAAAAACTGTCTTTT	CASSLVGEKLSF
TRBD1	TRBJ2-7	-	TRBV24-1	TGTGCCACAACCGGGACAGGGGGCCACGAGCAGTACTTC	CATTGTGGHEQYF
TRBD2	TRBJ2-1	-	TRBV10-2	TGCGCCAGCAGATTAGCGGGAGGGCCAGGCCAGTTCTTC	CASRLAGGPGQFF
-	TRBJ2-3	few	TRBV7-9	TGTGCCAGCAGCTTCTATTCGACCGCAGATACGCAGTATTTT	CASSFYSTADTQYF
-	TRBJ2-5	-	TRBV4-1	TGCGCCAGCAGCCAAGTCTGGGACACCCAAGAGACCCAGTACTTC	CASSQVWDTQETQYF
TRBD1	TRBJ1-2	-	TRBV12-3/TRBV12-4	TGTGCCAGCAGTTTCGGACAGGGAGGAGGTGGCTACACCTTC	CASSFGQGGGGYTF
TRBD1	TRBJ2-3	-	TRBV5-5	TGTGCCAGCGGCCCCTCGACAGGGAACTATGGCACAGATACGCAGTATTTT	CASGPSTGNYGTDTQYF
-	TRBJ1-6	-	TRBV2	-	CASSFGTGAPFHF
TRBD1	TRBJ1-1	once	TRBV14	TGTGCCAGCAGCCAAGATCCTCAGGGGGTGGCTGAAGCTTTCTTT	CASSQDPQGVAEAFF
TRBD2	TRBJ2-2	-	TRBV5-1	TGCGCCAGCAGCTTGTCCGGGACTAGCAACACCGGGGAGCTGTTTTTT	CASSLSGTSNTGELFF
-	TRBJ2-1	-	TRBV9	TGTGCCAGCAGTGACGAAAATGAGCAGTTCTTC	CASSDENEQFF
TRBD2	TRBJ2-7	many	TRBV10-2	TGCGCCAGCAGGACTCTAGCGGGGGGGCTCGAGCAGTACTTC	CASRTLAGGLEQYF
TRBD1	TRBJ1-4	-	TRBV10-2	TGCGCCAGCAGATCGGGACAGGGGCTGGCAACTAATGAAAAACTGTTTTTT	CASRSGQGLATNEKLFF
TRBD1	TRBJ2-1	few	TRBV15	TGTGCCACCAGCAGAGCGACAGGGAATGAGCAGTTCTTC	CATSRATGNEQFF
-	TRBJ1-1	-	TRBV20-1	TGCAGTGCTAGGGATCACCAACAGAACACTGAAGCTTTCTTT	CSARDHQQNTEAFF
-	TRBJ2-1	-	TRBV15	TGTGCCACCAGCAGAGACCCGTTCGGGTTGAGCTCCTACAATGAGCAGTTCTTC	CATSRDPFGLSSYNEQFF
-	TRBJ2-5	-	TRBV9	TGTGCCAGCAGCGCGGGTATTCAAGAGACCCAGTACTTC	CASSAGIQETQYF
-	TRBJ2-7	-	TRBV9	TGTGCCAGCAGCTCCCGGGACTTACCCTACGAGCAGTACTTC	CASSSRDLPYEQYF
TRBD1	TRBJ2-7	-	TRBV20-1	TGCAGTGCTTACACCGGGACAGCTACCTACGAGCAGTACTTC	CSAYTGTATYEQYF
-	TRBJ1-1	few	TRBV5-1	TGCGCCAGCAGCTGGGTCGGGGCATTTGAAGCTTTCTTT	CASSWVGAFEAFF
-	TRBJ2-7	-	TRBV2	TGTGCCAGCAGCGCCATTGTCCCCGGGCGAGGGACATACGAGCAGTACTTC	CASSAIVPGRGTYEQYF
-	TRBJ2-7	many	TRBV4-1	TGCGCCAGCAGCCAATACCAAGACGGGTACGAGCAGTACTTC	CASSQYQDGYEQYF
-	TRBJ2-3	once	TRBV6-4	TGTGCCAGCAGTGAGCGCACAAGCACAGATACGCAGTATTTT	CASSERTSTDTQYF
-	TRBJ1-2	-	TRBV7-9	TGTGCCAGCAGCCTTGGCAGGGAAGGTAATGGCTACACCTTC	CASSLGREGNGYTF
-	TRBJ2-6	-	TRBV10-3	TGTGCCATCAGTGATTTTACAGGCACCCGGCAACTCTCTGGGGCCAACGTCCTGACTTTC	CAISDFTGTRQLSGANVLTF
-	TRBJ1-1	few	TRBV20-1	TGCAGTGCTAGAGGAGTTACTGACACTGAAGCTTTCTTT	CSARGVTDTEAFF
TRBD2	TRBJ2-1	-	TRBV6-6	TGTGCCAGCAGTTACTCGGGGCCTAGCGGGAGTGGCAGAGAGCAGTTCTTC	CASSYSGPSGSGREQFF
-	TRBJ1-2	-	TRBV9	TGTGCCAGCAGCGTAGATTCGGTAGATGGCTACACCTTC	CASSVDSVDGYTF
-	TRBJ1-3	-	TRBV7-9	TGTGCCAGCAGCCCGGCCGGGGGAAACACCATATATTTT	CASSPAGGNTIYF
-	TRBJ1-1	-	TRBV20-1	TGCAGTGCTGAGCCCGAAAGCACTGAAGCTTTCTTT	CSAEPESTEAFF
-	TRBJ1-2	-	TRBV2	TGTGCCAGCAGTTCACTAAACCGGGAAGAGTATGGCTACACCTTC	CASSSLNREEYGYTF
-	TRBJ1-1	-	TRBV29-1	TGCAGCGTCGGAGGGCCAGGGACCTACATGAACACTGAAGCTTTCTTC	CSVGGPGTYMNTEAFF
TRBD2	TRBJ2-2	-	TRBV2	TGTGCCAGCCGGACTAGCAGCCCCGTGTTTTTT	CASRTSSPVFF
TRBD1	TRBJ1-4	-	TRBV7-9	TGTGCCAGCAGTCCGGACAGGGGGCCCCACGAGCAGGGTGTTGAAAAACTGTTTTTT	CASSPDRGPHEQGVEKLFF
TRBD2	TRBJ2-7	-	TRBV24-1	TGTGCCACCAGCGCAACTAGCGGGAACTCCTACGAGCAGTACTTC	CATSATSGNSYEQYF
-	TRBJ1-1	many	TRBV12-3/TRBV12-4	TGTGCCAGCAGCCCAAGCTCGGAAGCTTTCTTT	CASSPSSEAFF
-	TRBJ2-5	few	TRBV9	TGTGCCAGCAGCGAGAGAACAGGGTTGGGGGAGACCCAGTACTTC	CASSERTGLGETQYF
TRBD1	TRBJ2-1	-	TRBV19	TGTGCCAGTAGTATTGGACAGGGCCCCTACAATGAGCAGTTCTTC	CASSIGQGPYNEQFF
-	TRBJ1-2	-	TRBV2	TGTGCCAGCAGTGAAGTGGGTCAGAGCGGCTACACCTTC	CASSEVGQSGYTF
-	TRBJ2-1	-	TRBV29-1	TGCAGCGTTGGGAAGGACAGTTACAATGAGCAGTTCTTC	CSVGKDSYNEQFF
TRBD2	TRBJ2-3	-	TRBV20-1	TGCAGTGCTACGCTAGCGGGAGTGACAGATACGCAGTATTTT	CSATLAGVTDTQYF
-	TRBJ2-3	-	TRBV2	TGTGCCAGCAGTGAGGCCATTTCTAGCACAGATACGCAGTATTTT	CASSEAISSTDTQYF
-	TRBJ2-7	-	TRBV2	TGTGCCAGCAATGGGGGTAGAGGCGAGCAGTACTTC	CASNGGRGEQYF
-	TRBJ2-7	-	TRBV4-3	TGCGCCAGCAGCCAGGAACTAGAATCCCACGAGCAGTACTTC	CASSQELESHEQYF
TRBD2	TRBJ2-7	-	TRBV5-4	TGTGCCAGCAGCCCTAGACTAGCGGGGACCACCTACGAGCAGTACTTC	CASSPRLAGTTYEQYF
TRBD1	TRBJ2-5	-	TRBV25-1	TGTGCCACTTCGACAGGGGCACTTGAGACCCAGTACTTC	CATSTGALETQYF
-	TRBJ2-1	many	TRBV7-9	TGTGCCAGCAGCCGGGTCGTGGGTTCCTACAATGAGCAGTTCTTC	CASSRVVGSYNEQFF
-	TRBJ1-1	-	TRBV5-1	TGCGCCAGCAGCTTGGCCGAGGTAGGCCTAATAACTGAAGCTTTCTTT	CASSLAEVGLITEAFF
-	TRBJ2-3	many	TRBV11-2	TGTGCCAGCAGCACGGACGGCCCGGAAGAGTATTTT	CASSTDGPEEYF
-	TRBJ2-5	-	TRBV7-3	TGTGCCAGCAGCTTTGGACAAACCGGGGAGCAGTACTTC	CASSFGQTGEQYF
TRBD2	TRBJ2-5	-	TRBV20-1	TGCAGTGCTCGTCGGGGGGGCAGGGAGACCCAGTACTTC	CSARRGGRETQYF
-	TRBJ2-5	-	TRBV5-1	TGCGCCAGCAGCTTCCAGGGGACCGAGACCCAGTACTTC	CASSFQGTETQYF
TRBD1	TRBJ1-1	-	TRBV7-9	TGTGCCAGCAGCACACGACAGGGCCCGGACCTAAACACTGAAGCTTTCTTT	CASSTRQGPDLNTEAFF
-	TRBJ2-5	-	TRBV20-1	TGCAGTGGTCGGAGGGGAGAGACCCAGTACTTC	CSGRRGETQYF
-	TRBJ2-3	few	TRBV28	TGTGCCAGCAGTTTTCTTAGCGGCACAGATACGCAGTATTTT	CASSFLSGTDTQYF